A single sample gave rise to the 22 T cell receptor beta chains below, sequenced in a study of blood T cell repertoires in COVID-19. The assay was immunoSEQ multiplex PCR, and TCRdb's table has in-frame clones only and misses some. This table holds fewer than 30,000 clones, about 78% found once. Sequencing input: peripheral blood. The receptors originated from a boy between 2 and 10 years old with active or convalescent COVID-19.

J is TRBJ2-7 and V is TRBV6-5; 8 positions agree with TRBD2. Germline values: CDR1 MNHEY, CDR2 SVGAGI. The length of the CDR3 is 14 residues. V shed 4 bases, J shed 5 bases, and the junction held 7 bases outside the gene matches. The CDR3 here is CASSFGLAGDEQYF. The CDR3, as DNA: TGTGCCAGCAGTTTTGGACTAGCTGGGGACGAGCAGTACTTC.

V is TRBV11-2 and J is TRBJ2-3, with a possible D match to TRBD1 (7 bases). The CDR3 runs 16 residues. V lost 4 bases and J 10 bases, leaving 24 bases between the germline ends. Germline CDR1 reads SGHAT; CDR2 reads FQNNGV. The CDR3 nucleotides are TGTGCCAGCAGCTCCCGGACAGGCGCGAAATGGGGGGCGCAGTATTTT. Translating gives CASSSRTGAKWGAQYF.

This chain links TRBV7-9 with TRBJ2-3; no clear D gene. Germline V gene data show CDR1 as SEHNR and CDR2 as FQNEAQ (reference sequence). The CDR3 contains 14 residues. V was clipped by 1 base and J by 4 bases, with 9 bases between them. In nucleotides, the CDR3 is TGTGCCAGCAGCTTAGGACAAGGATCAGATACGCAGTATTTT. Translating it yields CASSLGQGSDTQYF.

This clone has just a few counts. The chain is built from TRBV5-4 and TRBJ2-5; D ambiguous. The CDR3 runs 14 residues. Trimming took off 5 bases at V and 2 bases at J, with 13 bases between the two ends. Germline lookup yields CDR1 SGHNT and CDR2 YYREEE (reference sequence). The CDR3 spells CASRTLGTQETQYF. CDR3 coding DNA: TGTGCCAGCAGGACTTTGGGTACACAAGAGACCCAGTACTTC.

The rearrangement links TRBV18 to TRBJ1-3, with TRBD1 matching 7 bases. The germline gives CDR1 KGHSH, CDR2 LQKENI. V lost 3 bases, J lost 5 bases, and 4 bases stayed unmatched. CDR3 length equals 14 residues. Here the CDR3 reads CASSPLTGRNTIYF. DNA of the CDR3: TGTGCCAGCTCACCTCTGACAGGGAGAAACACCATATATTTT.

The rearrangement links TRBV6-1 to TRBJ1-1, with 9 bases that match TRBD1. The CDR3 has 13 residues. The germline CDR1 and CDR2 sequences are MNHNS and SASEGT. Trimming removed 2 bases from V and 12 bases from J; junction bases left unmatched: 7. This CDR3 reads CASSESRDRDPFF. Written as DNA, the CDR3 is TGTGCCAGCAGTGAATCACGGGACAGGGACCCTTTCTTT.

This chain uses TRBV28 with TRBJ1-2; the match to TRBD1 covers 7 bases. The CDR3 contains 17 residues. After removal of 4 bases from V and 7 bases from J, the junction contained 18 bases not matched to a gene. Germline CDR1 reads MDHEN; CDR2 reads SYDVKM. The CDR3 loop is CASSSISTGIFSSGYTF. The CDR3 coding sequence is TGTGCCAGCAGTTCCATCTCGACAGGGATCTTCTCTTCTGGCTACACCTTC.

The rearrangement joins TRBV6-6 to TRBJ2-7; a weak D match, TRBD2 (5 bases). The germline V and J ends were trimmed by 2 bases and 0 bases, with 8 bases remaining between them. CDR3 length: 14 amino acids. Germline CDR1 MNHNY, CDR2 SVGAGI (reference sequence). The CDR3 spells CASSYIGSSYEQYF. In DNA, the CDR3 is TGTGCCAGCAGTTACATAGGGAGCTCCTACGAGCAGTACTTC.

The V gene is TRBV28, the J gene TRBJ1-1; no reliable D call. CDR3 length: 11 residues. CDR1 is MDHEN and CDR2 is SYDVKM in the germline V gene. With 6 bases removed from V and 5 bases from J, the gap between germline ends came to 7 bases. DNA for the CDR3: TGTGCCAGCAGCCCGCGTACTGAAGCTTTCTTT. Its protein product is CASSPRTEAFF. Using reference TRBV28 and TRBJ1-1 for the parts outside the CDR3, the full variable domain is DVKVTQSSRYLVKRTGEKVFLECVQDMDHENMFWYRQDPGLGLRLIYFSYDVKMKEKGDIPEGYSVSREKKERFSLILESASTNQTSMYLCASSPRTEAFFGQGTRLTVV.

V and J are TRBV28 and TRBJ2-3; D is unclear. Trimming removed 5 bases at V and 2 bases at J, with 8 bases between. Germline V lookup: CDR1 MDHEN, CDR2 SYDVKM. The CDR3 runs to 13 residues. CDR3 region: CASSRRFTDTQYF. In DNA form, the CDR3 reads TGTGCCAGCAGTCGGAGATTCACAGATACGCAGTATTTT.

This chain joins TRBV5-1 and TRBJ1-2, with 11 bases identical to TRBD1. With 7 bases clipped from V and 5 bases from J, the junction kept 16 bases outside the gene matches. The CDR3 extends over 17 amino acids. Germline assignment: CDR1 SGHRS and CDR2 YFSETQ. The CDR3 coding sequence is TGCGCCAGCTCTTCCAATCCGGGGACAGGGGGAGGATATGGCTACACCTTC. The encoded protein is CASSSNPGTGGGYGYTF.

The rearrangement uses TRBV28 and TRBJ1-2, with 11 bases aligning to TRBD1. The CDR3 consists of 15 residues. The V gene end was trimmed by 7 bases and the J gene end by 8 bases; junction bases not matched to a gene: 12. Germline-derived CDR1 and CDR2 are MDHEN and SYDVKM. DNA of the CDR3: TGTGCCAGCACTCTAGGCGGACAGGGGGCAAAAGGCTACACCTTC. Translation: CASTLGGQGAKGYTF.

This clone showed up just a few times. The CDR3 reads CASTPRGDASDTQYF. The DNA of the CDR3 is TGTGCCAGCACCCCTCGAGGCGACGCTTCAGATACGCAGTATTTT. V is TRBV6-1 and J is TRBJ2-3; no clear D gene. V was pared by 7 bases and J by 4 bases, with 18 bases between. There are 15 residues in the CDR3. Germline V gene lookup returns CDR1 MNHNS and CDR2 SASEGT.

This rearrangement joins TRBV28 to TRBJ1-2; 7 positions match TRBD1. Germline lookup yields CDR1 MDHEN and CDR2 SYDVKM. The ends lost 5 bases at V and 2 bases at J; junction bases unmatched: 5. This CDR3 has 14 residues. CDR3: CASSRGTANYGYTF. CDR3 coding DNA: TGTGCCAGCAGTAGGGGGACAGCGAACTATGGCTACACCTTC.

This clone was seen repeatedly, ten times or more. CDR3 coding DNA: TGTGCCAGCAGCCCCTTGGGGGGAGCTGGAAACACCATATATTTT. Translation gives CASSPLGGAGNTIYF. V and J are TRBV14 and TRBJ1-3, with a weak D call TRBD1 (5 bases). The CDR3 loop spans 15 amino acids. V was clipped by 4 bases and J by 2 bases, with 12 bases between them. Germline CDR1 is SGHDN and CDR2 is FVKESK.

DNA of the CDR3: TGCGCCAGCAGCTTTTCCGGGACAGGGGGCGGTGGAAACACCATATATTTT. Protein product: CASSFSGTGGGGNTIYF. V usage is TRBV5-1 and J usage is TRBJ1-3, with 12 bases lining up with TRBD1. The trim removed 2 bases at V and 3 bases at J, leaving 6 bases unmatched. This CDR3 has 17 amino acids. The germline V gene has CDR1 SGHRS and CDR2 YFSETQ.

In this sample, this clone turned up once. The rearrangement joins TRBV24-1 to TRBJ2-2; D perhaps matches TRBD1 (6 bases). CDR1 and CDR2 from the germline V gene are KGHDR and SFDVKD. The CDR3 length is 15 residues. Trimming took 0 bases from V and 6 from J, leaving 10 bases between them. The CDR3 region has the DNA TGTGCCACCAGTGATTTGCAGAAGGGGGCCGGGGAGCTGTTTTTT. Its protein is CATSDLQKGAGELFF.

The chain employs TRBV15 and TRBJ2-1, with D possibly being TRBD2 (6 bases). V lost 1 base and J 3 bases, leaving 13 bases between the germline ends. This CDR3 spans 16 amino acids. Per the germline V gene, CDR1 is LNHNV and CDR2 is YYDKDF (reference sequence). For the CDR3, the DNA is TGTGCCACCAGCAGAGTTTTAGCGGAAATCTACAATGAGCAGTTCTTC. Protein product: CATSRVLAEIYNEQFF.

This chain links TRBV25-1 with TRBJ2-5; 9 bases are shared with TRBD1. The CDR3 consists of 15 residues. The germline gives CDR1 MGHDK, CDR2 SYGVNS. Trimming cost V 3 bases and J 5 bases; bases outside gene matches: 7. CDR3 bases: TGTGCCAGCAGTGATCCGGGACAGGGTGGCGAGACCCAGTACTTC. It yields the protein CASSDPGQGGETQYF.

The V call is TRBV27, the J call TRBJ2-1; TRBD2 matches 8 bases. Germline V gene sequence: CDR1 MNHEY, CDR2 SMNVEV (reference sequence). The J segment lost 5 bases and the V segment lost 0 bases, leaving 9 bases of the junction unmatched. The CDR3 is made up of 17 amino acids. The CDR3 loop reads CASSLSRGGLRNNEQFF. The CDR3 DNA follows: TGTGCCAGCAGTTTATCCCGCGGGGGGCTGAGGAACAATGAGCAGTTCTTC.

This clone was counted a few times. The chain is built from TRBV28 and TRBJ2-7; 9 nucleotides align to TRBD2. The V and J ends lost 3 bases and 3 bases, in that order; junction bases with no gene match: 6. CDR1 and CDR2 from the germline V gene are MDHEN and SYDVKM. CDR3 length equals 15 residues. CDR3 coding DNA: TGTGCCAGCAGTTTGCTTAAGCGGGGGGTCTACGAGCAGTACGTC. It is translated as CASSLLKRGVYEQYV.

The genes are TRBV11-2 and TRBJ2-1; D unresolved. Germline assignment: CDR1 SGHAT and CDR2 FQNNGV. The CDR3 has 13 residues. The germline V and J ends were trimmed by 0 bases and 4 bases, with 4 bases remaining between them. DNA for the CDR3: TGTGCCAGCAGCTTAGACAGTTACAATGAGCAGTTCTTC. Its protein product is CASSLDSYNEQFF.